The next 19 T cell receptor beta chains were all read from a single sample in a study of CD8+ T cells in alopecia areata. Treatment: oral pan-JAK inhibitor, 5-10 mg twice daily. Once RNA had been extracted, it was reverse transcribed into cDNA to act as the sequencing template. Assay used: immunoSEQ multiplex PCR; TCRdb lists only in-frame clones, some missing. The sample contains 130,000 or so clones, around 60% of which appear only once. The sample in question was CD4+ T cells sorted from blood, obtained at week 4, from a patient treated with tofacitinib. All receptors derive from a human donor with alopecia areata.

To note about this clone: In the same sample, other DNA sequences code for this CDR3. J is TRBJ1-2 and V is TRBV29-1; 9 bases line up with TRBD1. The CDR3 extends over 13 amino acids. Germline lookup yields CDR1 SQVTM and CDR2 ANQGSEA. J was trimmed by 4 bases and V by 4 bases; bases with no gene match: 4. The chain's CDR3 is CSVGGTGFYGYTF. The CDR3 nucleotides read TGCAGCGTTGGTGGGACAGGGTTCTATGGCTACACCTTC.

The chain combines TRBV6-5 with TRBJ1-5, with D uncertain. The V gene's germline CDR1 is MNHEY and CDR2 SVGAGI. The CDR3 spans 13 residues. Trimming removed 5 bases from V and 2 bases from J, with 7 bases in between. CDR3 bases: TGTGCCAGCAGTCGGGCCCGCAATCAGCCCCAGCATTTT. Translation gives CASSRARNQPQHF.

The CDR3 nucleotides read TGCAGCGCACTCGGGACCTCACGCACAGATACGCAGTATTTT. It translates to CSALGTSRTDTQYF. The V call is TRBV29-1, the J call TRBJ2-3; D possibly matches TRBD1 or TRBD2 (5 bases each). Germline lookup yields CDR1 SQVTM and CDR2 ANQGSEA. CDR3 length: 14 residues. Trimming took 7 bases from V and 1 from J, leaving 15 bases between them.

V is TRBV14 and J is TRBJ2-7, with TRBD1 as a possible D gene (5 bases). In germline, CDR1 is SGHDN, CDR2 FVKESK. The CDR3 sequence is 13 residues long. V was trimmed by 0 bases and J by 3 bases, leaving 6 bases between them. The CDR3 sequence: CASSQEGVYEQYF. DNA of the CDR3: TGTGCCAGCAGCCAAGAAGGGGTCTACGAGCAGTACTTC.

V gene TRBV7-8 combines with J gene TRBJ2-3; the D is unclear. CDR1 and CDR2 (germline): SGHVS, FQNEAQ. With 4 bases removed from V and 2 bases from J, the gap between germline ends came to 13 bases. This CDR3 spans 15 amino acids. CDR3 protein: CASSSPIDPTDTQYF. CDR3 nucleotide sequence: TGTGCCAGCAGCTCACCGATAGATCCCACAGATACGCAGTATTTT.

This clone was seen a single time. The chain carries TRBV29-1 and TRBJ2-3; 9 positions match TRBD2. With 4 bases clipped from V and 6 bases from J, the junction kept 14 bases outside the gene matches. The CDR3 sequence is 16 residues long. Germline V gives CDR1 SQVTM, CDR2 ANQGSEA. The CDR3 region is CSVGWWREGPKDTQYF. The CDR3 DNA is TGCAGCGTTGGGTGGTGGCGGGAGGGCCCAAAGGATACGCAGTATTTT.

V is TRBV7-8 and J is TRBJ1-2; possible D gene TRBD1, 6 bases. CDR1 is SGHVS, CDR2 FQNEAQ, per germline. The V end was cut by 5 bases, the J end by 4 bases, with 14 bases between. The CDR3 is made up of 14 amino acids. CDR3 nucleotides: TGTGCCAGCAGCGCTACAGGGATACGCTATGGCTACACCTTC. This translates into CASSATGIRYGYTF.

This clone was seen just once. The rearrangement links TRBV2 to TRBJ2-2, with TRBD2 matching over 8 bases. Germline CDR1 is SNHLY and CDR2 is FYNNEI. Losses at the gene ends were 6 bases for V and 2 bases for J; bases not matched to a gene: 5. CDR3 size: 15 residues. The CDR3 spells CASRVSGVNTGELFF. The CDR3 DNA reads TGTGCCAGCAGGGTTAGCGGGGTTAACACCGGGGAGCTGTTTTTT.

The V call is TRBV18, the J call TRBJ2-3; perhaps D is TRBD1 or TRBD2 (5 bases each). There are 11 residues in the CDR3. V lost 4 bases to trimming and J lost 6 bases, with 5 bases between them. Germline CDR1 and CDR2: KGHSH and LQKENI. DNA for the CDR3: TGTGCCAGCTCACGGGGGGATACGCAGTATTTT. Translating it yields CASSRGDTQYF.

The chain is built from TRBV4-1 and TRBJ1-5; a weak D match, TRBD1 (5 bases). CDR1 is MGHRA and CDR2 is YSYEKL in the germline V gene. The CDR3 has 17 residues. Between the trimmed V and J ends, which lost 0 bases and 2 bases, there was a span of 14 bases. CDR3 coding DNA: TGCGCCAGCAGCCAAGAGGTGTCAGGGTTGCGCAATCAGCCCCAGCATTTT. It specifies CASSQEVSGLRNQPQHF.

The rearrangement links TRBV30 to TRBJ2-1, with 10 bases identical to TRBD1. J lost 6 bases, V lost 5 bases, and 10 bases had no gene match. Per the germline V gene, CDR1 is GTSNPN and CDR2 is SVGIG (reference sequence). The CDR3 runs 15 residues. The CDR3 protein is CAWELGTGVLNEQFF. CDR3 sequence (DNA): TGTGCCTGGGAACTCGGGACAGGGGTTCTCAATGAGCAGTTCTTC.

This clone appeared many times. This chain's CDR3 is CAISNPGQGNTEAFF. The CDR3 DNA sequence: TGTGCCATCAGCAACCCGGGACAGGGGAACACTGAAGCTTTCTTT. The chain uses TRBV10-3 and TRBJ1-1; TRBD1 aligns across 9 bases. The CDR3 consists of 15 residues. The J segment lost 1 base and the V segment lost 6 bases, leaving 6 bases of the junction unmatched. Germline-derived CDR1 and CDR2 are ENHRY and SYGVKD.

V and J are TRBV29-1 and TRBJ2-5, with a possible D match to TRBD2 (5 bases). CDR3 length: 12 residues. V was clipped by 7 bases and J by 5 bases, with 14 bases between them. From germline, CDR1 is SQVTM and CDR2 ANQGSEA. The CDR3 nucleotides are TGCAGCGCTGGCGGGTTTGGGGAGACCCAGTACTTC. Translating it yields CSAGGFGETQYF.

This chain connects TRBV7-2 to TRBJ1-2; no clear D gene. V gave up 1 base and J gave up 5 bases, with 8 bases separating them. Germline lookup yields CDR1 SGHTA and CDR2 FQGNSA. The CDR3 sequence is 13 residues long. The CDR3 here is CASSLDAEYGYTF. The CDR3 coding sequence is TGTGCCAGCAGCTTAGACGCCGAATATGGCTACACCTTC.

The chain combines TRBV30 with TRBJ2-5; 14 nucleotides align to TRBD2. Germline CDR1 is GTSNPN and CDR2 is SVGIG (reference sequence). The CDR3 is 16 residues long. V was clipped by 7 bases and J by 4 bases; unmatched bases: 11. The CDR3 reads CAYTGTSGSFPETQYF. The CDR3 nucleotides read TGTGCCTACACCGGGACTAGCGGGAGTTTCCCAGAGACCCAGTACTTC.

The CDR3 DNA reads TGTGCCAGCAGTGACTACAAAGAGACCCAGTACTTC. This gives the protein CASSDYKETQYF. The rearrangement uses TRBV2 and TRBJ2-5; unclear D gene. This CDR3 comprises 12 residues. Germline CDR1 SNHLY, CDR2 FYNNEI. V lost 3 bases to trimming and J lost 3 bases, with 5 bases between them. Based on the CDR3 plus reference TRBV2 and TRBJ2-5, the full variable domain is EPEVTQTPSHQVTQMGQEVILRCVPISNHLYFYWYRQILGQKVEFLVSFYNNEISEKSEIFDDQFSVERPDGSNFTLKIRSTKLEDSAMYFCASSDYKETQYFGPGTRLLVL.

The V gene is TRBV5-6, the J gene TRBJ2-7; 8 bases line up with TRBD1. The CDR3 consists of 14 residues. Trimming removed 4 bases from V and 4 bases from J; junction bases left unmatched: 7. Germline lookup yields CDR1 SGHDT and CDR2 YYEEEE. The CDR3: CASSQGAWGYEQYF. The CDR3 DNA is TGTGCCAGCAGCCAGGGGGCGTGGGGATACGAGCAGTACTTC.

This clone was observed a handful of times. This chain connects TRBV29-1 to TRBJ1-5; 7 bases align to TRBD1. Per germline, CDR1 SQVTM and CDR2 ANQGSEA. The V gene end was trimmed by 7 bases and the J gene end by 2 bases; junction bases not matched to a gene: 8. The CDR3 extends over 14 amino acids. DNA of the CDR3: TGCAGCGCTCTGACAGGGATGGGCAATCAGCCCCAGCATTTT. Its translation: CSALTGMGNQPQHF.

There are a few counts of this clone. The CDR3 region has the DNA TGTGCCAGCAGCGTAGCTCAGGCCCAAGGAACCCAGTACTTC. Protein sequence: CASSVAQAQGTQYF. The gene calls are TRBV9 and TRBJ2-5; D is uncertain. V was shortened by 0 bases and J by 8 bases, with 14 bases between the two germline ends. The germline CDR1 and CDR2 sequences are SGDLS and YYNGEE. The length of the CDR3 is 14 residues. Looking up the rest from reference TRBV9 and TRBJ2-5 gives the full variable domain: DSGVTQTPKHLITATGQRVTLRCSPRSGDLSVYWYQQSLDQGLQFLIQYYNGEERAKGNILERFSAQQFPDLHSELNLSSLELGDSALYFCASSVAQAQGTQYFGPGTRLLVL.